What follows are 30 T cell receptor beta chains derived from one specimen sequenced in a study of blood T cell repertoires in COVID-19. Sequencing was performed with immunoSEQ multiplex PCR; in TCRdb, only in-frame clones are kept and a portion is missing. The data show roughly 67,000 clones, with roughly 80% seen just once and more than 7% held by the top ten. The sample comprised peripheral blood. The source of these receptors is a man between 50 and 59 years old with active COVID-19.

The chain carries TRBV18 and TRBJ1-3; no reliable D call. This CDR3 spans 14 amino acids. The germline V gene encodes CDR1 KGHSH and CDR2 LQKENI. V was clipped by 4 bases and J by 4 bases, with 11 bases between them. As DNA, the CDR3 is TGTGCCAGCTCACGTGAGGGATCAGGAAACACCATATATTTT. Protein: CASSREGSGNTIYF. Complete variable domain (other parts from reference TRBV18 and TRBJ1-3): NAGVMQNPRHLVRRRGQEARLRCSPMKGHSHVYWYRQLPEEGLKFMVYLQKENIIDESGMPKERFSAEFPKEGPSILRIQQVVRGDSAAYFCASSREGSGNTIYFGEGSWLTVV.

This chain joins TRBV9 and TRBJ1-1, with unresolved D. Germline V gives CDR1 SGDLS, CDR2 YYNGEE. The germline V and J ends were trimmed by 2 bases and 1 base, with 6 bases remaining between them. This CDR3 contains 13 residues. The CDR3 DNA is TGTGCCAGCAGCGTGGGGAGGAACACTGAAGCTTTCTTT. Residues: CASSVGRNTEAFF.

The J gene is TRBJ2-1, the V gene TRBV5-4; 9 nucleotides agree with TRBD2. V was pared by 3 bases and J by 7 bases, with 8 bases of the junction left unmatched. This CDR3 is 15 amino acids long. Germline V gene data show CDR1 as SGHNT and CDR2 as YYREEE (reference sequence). The CDR3 nucleotides are TGTGCCAGCAGCTCCCCTAGCGGGATGAGGAATGAGCAGTTCTTC. It specifies CASSSPSGMRNEQFF.

The rearrangement uses TRBV5-4 and TRBJ2-7; 9 positions agree with TRBD2. The CDR3 is 14 amino acids. The V gene's germline CDR1 is SGHNT and CDR2 YYREEE (reference sequence). The junction had 4 bases not matched to a gene; V was cut back by 1 base and J by 5 bases. CDR3 nucleotide sequence: TGTGCCAGCAGCTTGAGCGGGAGGATCGACGAGCAGTACTTC. Protein product: CASSLSGRIDEQYF.

The genes are TRBV19 and TRBJ1-4; 9 bases match TRBD1. CDR3 length equals 16 residues. After removal of 4 bases from V and 5 bases from J, the junction contained 8 bases not matched to a gene. The germline CDR1 and CDR2 sequences are LNHDA and SQIVND (reference sequence). CDR3: CASSTTGGRGNEKLFF. The CDR3 bases are TGTGCCAGTAGTACGACAGGGGGACGGGGGAATGAAAAACTGTTTTTT.

This clone appeared once. One end of the junction does not line up with germline, which may come from a read error. The chain is built from TRBV7-7 and TRBJ2-1; 9 bases map to TRBD2. The germline V gene has CDR1 SSHAT and CDR2 FNYEAQ (reference sequence). The CDR3 contains 15 residues. CDR3 nucleotide sequence: TGTGCTAGCAGCAAGACTAGCGGATTAAACAATGAGCAGTTCTTC. It specifies CASSKTSGLNNEQFF.

This chain joins TRBV5-6 and TRBJ1-5; D ambiguous. This CDR3 spans 14 amino acids. The V gene lost 0 bases and the J gene lost 4 bases, with 8 bases spanning the gap. The germline V gene encodes CDR1 SGHDT and CDR2 YYEEEE. CDR3 residues: CASSLAPVNQPQHF. The CDR3 nucleotides read TGTGCCAGCAGCTTGGCCCCGGTAAATCAGCCCCAGCATTTT.

The chain carries TRBV2 and TRBJ2-1, with TRBD2 identical over 9 bases. Looked up from germline, CDR1 is SNHLY and CDR2 is FYNNEI. This CDR3 has 16 amino acids. V shed 1 base, J shed 2 bases, and the junction held 3 bases outside the gene matches. DNA for the CDR3: TGTGCCAGCAGTGAAGTGGGCGGGAGGGCCTACAATGAGCAGTTCTTC. It yields the protein CASSEVGGRAYNEQFF.

The V and J genes are TRBV2 and TRBJ2-5; weak D call: TRBD2 (6 bases). Germline-derived CDR1 and CDR2 are SNHLY and FYNNEI. The CDR3 loop spans 12 amino acids. Deletions cut 6 bases from V and 12 bases from J, with 17 bases between. The CDR3 bases are TGTGCCAGCAGACAAACGGAGGAGGGGAAGTACTTC. This sequence encodes CASRQTEEGKYF.

The sample holds one count of this clone. This chain connects TRBV18 to TRBJ1-2, with 10 bases aligning to TRBD1. This CDR3 has 19 residues. Unmatched junction bases numbered 17, after V lost 3 bases and J lost 4 bases. The germline gives CDR1 KGHSH, CDR2 LQKENI. In DNA, the CDR3 is TGTGCCAGCTCACCGTCCGCCCTCGAAGGGGACAGGGGTTCCTATGGCTACACCTTC. Amino acids: CASSPSALEGDRGSYGYTF.

The chain employs TRBV7-8 and TRBJ1-1; tentative D call: TRBD1 (6 bases). There are 17 residues in the CDR3. Germline V lookup: CDR1 SGHVS, CDR2 FQNEAQ. V lost 5 bases to trimming and J lost 8 bases, with 27 bases between them. In nucleotides, the CDR3 is TGTGCCAGCAGCCCCCGAGGGGGACTATACGAGGGGGGAGAAGCTTTCTTT. Protein: CASSPRGGLYEGGEAFF. The full variable domain, completed using reference TRBV7-8 and TRBJ1-1, is GAGVSQSPRYKVAKRGQDVALRCDPISGHVSLFWYQQALGQGPEFLTYFQNEAQLDKSGLPSDRFFAERPEGSVSTLKIQRTQQEDSAVYLCASSPRGGLYEGGEAFFGQGTRLTVV.

The J gene is TRBJ2-3, the V gene TRBV7-9, with a weak D call TRBD2 (6 bases). This CDR3 contains 14 residues. Germline CDR1 and CDR2: SEHNR and FQNEAQ (reference sequence). The V end lost 7 bases, the J end lost 0 bases, and 11 bases lay between the germline ends. CDR3 coding DNA: TGTGCCAGCACCCGGGAGAGTAGCACAGATACGCAGTATTTT. Encoded protein: CASTRESSTDTQYF. Using reference TRBV7-9 and TRBJ2-3 for the parts outside the CDR3, the full variable domain is DTGVSQNPRHKITKRGQNVTFRCDPISEHNRLYWYRQTLGQGPEFLTYFQNEAQLEKSRLLSDRFSAERPKGSFSTLEIQRTEQGDSAMYLCASTRESSTDTQYFGPGTRLTVL.

The chain recombines TRBV2 with TRBJ2-5, with 12 bases identical to TRBD2. Per germline, CDR1 SNHLY and CDR2 FYNNEI. V lost 4 bases to trimming and J lost 4 bases; unmatched junction nucleotides: 4. The CDR3 is 15 amino acids. CDR3 sequence reads: CASSASGGGVETQYF. In nucleotides, the CDR3 is TGTGCCAGCAGTGCTAGCGGGGGGGGTGTAGAGACCCAGTACTTC.

V is TRBV19 and J is TRBJ1-1; D perhaps matches TRBD1 (6 bases). With 4 bases removed from V and 1 base from J, the gap between germline ends came to 22 bases. Germline V gene sequence: CDR1 LNHDA, CDR2 SQIVND (reference sequence). This CDR3 has 18 amino acids. For the CDR3, the DNA is TGTGCCAGTAGTAGTCCCACAGGGAACTGGCTTAAGAACACTGAAGCTTTCTTT. Its protein product is CASSSPTGNWLKNTEAFF.

V and J are TRBV30 and TRBJ1-2, with D possibly being TRBD1 (6 bases). The CDR3 is 14 residues long. Germline assignment: CDR1 GTSNPN and CDR2 SVGIG (reference sequence). V was cut by 0 bases and J by 4 bases, with 12 bases left in between. The CDR3 spells CAWSVRQDLYGYTF. DNA for the CDR3: TGTGCCTGGAGTGTACGACAGGACCTCTATGGCTACACCTTC. The full variable domain, its missing parts supplied by reference TRBV30 and TRBJ1-2, is SQTIHQWPATLVQPVGSPLSLECTVEGTSNPNLYWYRQAAGRGLQLLFYSVGIGQISSEVPQNLSASRPQDRQFILSSKKLLLSDSGFYLCAWSVRQDLYGYTFGSGTRLTVV.

The rearrangement links TRBV5-1 to TRBJ1-4, with 7 nucleotides matching TRBD1. CDR1 and CDR2 (germline): SGHRS, YFSETQ. This CDR3 is 14 amino acids long. The V segment lost 4 bases and the J segment 5 bases; nucleotides outside the gene matches: 5. The CDR3, as DNA: TGCGCCAGCAGCCGGGACAGCCAAAATGAAAAACTGTTTTTT. Translation gives CASSRDSQNEKLFF. Using reference TRBV5-1 and TRBJ1-4 for the parts outside the CDR3, the full variable domain is KAGVTQTPRYLIKTRGQQVTLSCSPISGHRSVSWYQQTPGQGLQFLFEYFSETQRNKGNFPGRFSGRQFSNSRSEMNVSTLELGDSALYLCASSRDSQNEKLFFGSGTQLSVL.

This chain joins TRBV13 and TRBJ2-3; 11 nucleotides agree with TRBD2. From germline, CDR1 is PRHDT and CDR2 FYEKMQ (reference sequence). Trimming at V came to 3 bases and at J to 2 bases, leaving 4 bases not matched to a gene. The CDR3 length is 16 residues. The CDR3 region is CASSFQLAGDTDTQYF. The DNA of the CDR3 is TGTGCCAGCAGCTTCCAACTAGCGGGGGACACAGATACGCAGTATTTT.

This clone showed up many times. The V call is TRBV3-1 (or the pseudogene TRBV3-2), the J call TRBJ2-1; 12 positions agree with TRBD2. The CDR3 spans 16 residues. Looked up from germline, CDR1 is LGHDT and CDR2 is YNNKEL (reference sequence). The V and J ends lost 0 bases and 9 bases, in that order; junction bases with no gene match: 6. CDR3 DNA: TGTGCCAGCAGCCAAGATGGCGCTAGCGGGAGGGTTGAGCAGTTCTTC. Its translation is CASSQDGASGRVEQFF.

The chain carries TRBV6-5 and TRBJ2-7; 10 bases line up with TRBD2. Germline trimming cut 2 bases from V and 2 bases from J; bases unmatched to any gene: 0. Germline CDR1 is MNHEY and CDR2 is SVGAGI. The CDR3 is 14 amino acids. CDR3 residues: CASSYTSGTYEQYF. CDR3 DNA sequence: TGTGCCAGCAGTTACACTAGCGGGACCTACGAGCAGTACTTC.

V and J are TRBV6-5 and TRBJ2-5, with a tentative D call TRBD2 (6 bases). This CDR3 has 13 residues. CDR1 and CDR2 (germline): MNHEY, SVGAGI. Trimming left V 0 bases short and J 9 bases short, with 11 bases between. The CDR3 loop is CASSYSTRGPQYF. CDR3 nucleotide sequence: TGTGCCAGCAGTTACTCGACTAGAGGTCCCCAGTACTTC.

The chain combines TRBV5-6 with TRBJ2-7; 10 bases are a match to TRBD2. The length of the CDR3 is 14 residues. The J segment lost 5 bases and the V segment lost 2 bases, leaving 4 bases of the junction unmatched. Germline CDR1 is SGHDT and CDR2 is YYEEEE. The CDR3 nucleotides are TGTGCCAGCAGCTTAGCGGGGGGGCGGAACGAGCAGTACTTC. Protein sequence: CASSLAGGRNEQYF.

This clone was counted between two and nine times. The chain joins TRBV7-9 to TRBJ2-7; maybe TRBD1 (6 bases). The CDR3 length is 16 residues. Germline assignment: CDR1 SEHNR and CDR2 FQNEAQ (reference sequence). Trimming removed 4 bases from V and 0 bases from J, with 16 bases in between. The DNA for the CDR3 is TGTGCCAGCAGCTCCCCCACCGGACAGATCTCCTACGAGCAGTACTTC. Translated, it gives CASSSPTGQISYEQYF.

The count of this clone is one. The chain uses TRBV7-8 and TRBJ2-6; D perhaps matches TRBD1 (6 bases). The CDR3 consists of 18 residues. Trimming cost V 1 base and J 3 bases, with 16 bases left between them. Germline V gene data show CDR1 as SGHVS and CDR2 as FQNEAQ. The CDR3 region has the DNA TGTGCCAGCAGCTTAGAGGCAGGGTGGGGGCTTGGGGCCAACGTCCTGACTTTC. It encodes CASSLEAGWGLGANVLTF.

V and J are TRBV9 and TRBJ2-3; the D gene is possibly TRBD1 (5 bases). CDR1 is SGDLS, CDR2 YYNGEE, per germline. This CDR3 has 13 amino acids. Trimming shortened V by 4 bases and J by 2 bases, and 8 bases separated the two germline ends. DNA for the CDR3: TGTGCCAGCAGCCGACAGCTCACAGATACGCAGTATTTT. It encodes CASSRQLTDTQYF.

This clone was seen a single time. This chain connects TRBV7-2 to TRBJ2-5; 11 positions match TRBD2. Germline assignment: CDR1 SGHTA and CDR2 FQGNSA. V lost 7 bases, J lost 2 bases, and 3 bases stayed unmatched. This CDR3 has 14 amino acids. The CDR3 reads CASNRLAGQETQYF. CDR3 DNA: TGTGCCAGCAATCGACTAGCGGGGCAAGAGACCCAGTACTTC.

This clone was detected only once. This rearrangement joins TRBV6-6 to TRBJ2-7; a possible D gene is TRBD1 (5 bases). V was cut by 5 bases and J by 4 bases, with 9 bases left in between. This CDR3 has 12 residues. Germline assignment: CDR1 MNHNY and CDR2 SVGAGI (reference sequence). This CDR3 is CASSHQGYEQYF. The DNA for the CDR3 is TGTGCCAGCAGTCACCAGGGATACGAGCAGTACTTC.

The rearrangement links TRBV29-1 to TRBJ2-5; 9 nucleotides align to TRBD2. The CDR3 loop spans 12 amino acids. Germline V CDR1 and CDR2: SQVTM, ANQGSEA. Trimming at V came to 5 bases and at J to 4 bases, leaving 2 bases not matched to a gene. The CDR3 region is CSVLTSGETQYF. In DNA, the CDR3 is TGCAGCGTTCTGACTAGCGGAGAGACCCAGTACTTC. Full variable domain (outside the CDR3, taken from reference TRBV29-1 and TRBJ2-5): SAVISQKPSRDICQRGTSLTIQCQVDSQVTMMFWYRQQPGQSLTLIATANQGSEATYESGFVIDKFPISRPNLTFSTLTVSNMSPEDSSIYLCSVLTSGETQYFGPGTRLLVL.

This clone was found a few times. This rearrangement joins TRBV4-2 to TRBJ2-7, with D tentatively TRBD1 (6 bases). V gave up 0 bases and J gave up 4 bases, with 10 bases separating them. The CDR3 is 14 residues long. Germline CDR1 LGHNA, CDR2 YNFKEQ. CDR3 region: CASSQDLTGYEQYF. CDR3 nucleotides: TGTGCCAGCAGCCAAGATCTCACAGGGTACGAGCAGTACTTC.

The V gene is TRBV7-2, the J gene TRBJ2-3; 12 bases line up with TRBD2. The CDR3 runs 16 residues. The germline gives CDR1 SGHTA, CDR2 FQGNSA. The junction had 3 bases not matched to a gene; V was cut back by 5 bases and J by 0 bases. CDR3 residues: CASSAGLAGSTDTQYF. The CDR3 coding sequence is TGTGCCAGCAGCGCAGGACTAGCGGGAAGCACAGATACGCAGTATTTT. The whole variable domain, remainder taken from reference TRBV7-2 and TRBJ2-3, is GAGVSQSPSNKVTEKGKDVELRCDPISGHTALYWYRQSLGQGLEFLIYFQGNSAPDKSGLPSDRFSAERTGGSVSTLTIQRTQQEDSAVYLCASSAGLAGSTDTQYFGPGTRLTVL.

This clone was picked up a small number of times. The V and J genes are TRBV30 and TRBJ1-2; 8 nucleotides agree with TRBD1. Germline V CDR1 and CDR2: GTSNPN, SVGIG (reference sequence). CDR3 length: 14 amino acids. For the CDR3, the DNA is TGTGCTTCTCCTGGGGACAGGATTAACTATGGCTACACCTTC. Translating it yields CASPGDRINYGYTF.